Described below is a single T cell receptor beta chain sequence and its context. The data belong to a study of tumor T cells in aggressive B-cell lymphoma. Profiling relied on immunoSEQ multiplex PCR, and the TCRdb table lists in-frame clones only, not all of them. The table shows about 3,100 clones, with roughly 66% occurring only once. CDR3 length: 14 residues. Germline V lookup: CDR1 MNHNS, CDR2 SASEGT. V lost 7 bases, J lost 10 bases, and 10 bases stayed unmatched. Sequenced input: tumor tissue. The chain combines TRBV6-1 with TRBJ1-6; 7 bases line up with TRBD1. The TCR originated in an adult with diffuse large B cell lymphoma. The CDR3: CASTAGGTNSPLHF. For the CDR3, the DNA is TGTGCCAGCACGGCAGGGGGTACTAACTCACCCCTCCACTTT.